The 24 T cell receptor beta chains reported below all come from one sample, sequenced in a study of T cell repertoires in cytomegalovirus infection. Their specific antigens are unknown. TCRdb reprocessed the reads with MiXCR, giving one entry per CDR3 protein. The sample has some 900,000 distinct CDR3 sequences; around a third are singletons. The sample was cultured CD8+ T cells from PBMCs, taken from culture after CMV antigen stimulation. Receptors originate from a human donor in good health (CMV status not recorded). Some clones in this sample may be carry-over from other donors' samples.

This clonotype showed up just a few times. The chain combines TRBV6-4 with TRBJ2-7, with D possibly being TRBD2 (7 bases). The ends were cut back, 10 bases at V and 3 bases at J, with 22 bases in the middle. This CDR3 is 15 amino acids long. Germline-derived CDR1 and CDR2 are MRHNA and SNTAGT. The CDR3 DNA reads as TGTGCCATCCCCCTGGGGGGGGGCATGGGCTACGAGCAGTACGTC. This gives the protein CAIPLGGGMGYEQYV.

The chain carries TRBV6-1 and TRBJ2-2; no definite D call. Trimming left V 11 bases short and J 6 bases short, with 10 bases between. The germline CDR1 and CDR2 sequences are MNHNS and SASEGT. The CDR3 is 11 amino acids. CDR3: CAGVMAGELFF. In DNA, the CDR3 is TGTGCCGGGGTTATGGCCGGGGAGCTGTTTTTT.

This clonotype was observed at least ten times. The chain uses TRBV7-2 and TRBJ1-4, with 8 bases matching TRBD1. V lost 1 base to trimming and J lost 1 base; unmatched junction nucleotides: 11. The CDR3 extends over 19 amino acids. Germline loops: CDR1 SGHTA, CDR2 FQGNSA. The CDR3: CASSLEVRRGRLTNEKLFF. The CDR3 DNA sequence: TGTGCCAGCAGCTTAGAGGTTCGCAGGGGGCGTTTAACTAATGAAAAACTGTTTTTT.

The chain recombines TRBV13 with TRBJ2-3; 8 bases align to TRBD1. The CDR3 covers 14 residues. Per the germline V gene, CDR1 is PRHDT and CDR2 is FYEKMQ (reference sequence). The V gene end was trimmed by 4 bases and the J gene end by 5 bases; junction bases not matched to a gene: 5. The CDR3 region is CASSSDRAVDTQYF. As DNA, the CDR3 is TGTGCCAGCAGCTCGGACAGGGCAGTAGATACGCAGTATTTT.

This chain links TRBV11-2 with TRBJ2-2, with 8 bases matching TRBD1. Trimming at V came to 5 bases and at J to 7 bases, leaving 12 bases not matched to a gene. Germline loops: CDR1 SGHAT, CDR2 FQNNGV. The CDR3 runs 16 residues. CDR3 residues: CASSHARTGSSGELFF. The CDR3 DNA reads TGTGCCAGCAGCCATGCCCGGACAGGGTCCAGCGGGGAGCTGTTTTTT.

The chain has TRBV6-4 and TRBJ2-1; no clear D. From germline, CDR1 is MRHNA and CDR2 SNTAGT. V gave up 6 bases and J gave up 1 base, with 19 bases separating them. The CDR3 loop spans 17 amino acids. The CDR3 is CASSLTEQLGSYNEQFF. The CDR3, as DNA: TGTGCCAGCAGCCTGACCGAGCAGCTTGGGTCCTACAATGAGCAGTTCTTC.

The V gene is TRBV12-3 or TRBV12-4, the J gene TRBJ1-3; 7 bases are shared with TRBD1. The length of the CDR3 is 15 residues. Germline trimming cut 6 bases from V and 4 bases from J; bases unmatched to any gene: 9. CDR3 DNA sequence: TGTGCCAGCAGATCGGACAGGTTTAGGGGAAACACCATATATTTT. This gives the protein CASRSDRFRGNTIYF.

A word on this clonotype: This may arise from a read error, as a much more abundant clone is one base away. The gene calls are TRBV7-2 and TRBJ2-5; D is undetermined. The CDR3 spans 15 residues. CDR1 is SGHTA, CDR2 FQGNSA, per germline. The DNA for the CDR3 is TGTGTCAGCAGCCTAGGCAACAGACTCCAAGAGACCCAGTACTTC. This codes for CVSSLGNRLQETQYF.

At least ten counts were recorded for this clonotype. V is TRBV7-4 and J is TRBJ2-3; 10 positions match TRBD2. Trimming at V came to 5 bases and at J to 3 bases, leaving 8 bases not matched to a gene. Looked up from germline, CDR1 is SGHVT and CDR2 is SQSDAQ. The CDR3 sequence is 16 residues long. CDR3: CASSPPPSGGTDTQYF. As DNA, the CDR3 is TGTGCCAGCAGCCCCCCGCCTAGCGGGGGAACAGATACGCAGTATTTT. The variable domain in full, with the rest retrieved from reference TRBV7-4 and TRBJ2-3, is GAGVSQSPRYKVAKRGRDVALRCDSISGHVTLYWYRQTLGQGSEVLTYSQSDAQRDKSGRPSGRFSAERPERSVSTLKIQRTEQGDSAVYLCASSPPPSGGTDTQYFGPGTRLTVL.

The CDR3 protein is CAIRINLSDEQFF. The CDR3 DNA reads TGTGCCATCAGGATCAACCTTTCGGATGAGCAGTTCTTC. V and J are TRBV10-3 and TRBJ2-1; D ambiguous. Deletions cut 6 bases from V and 8 bases from J, with 14 bases between. This CDR3 contains 13 residues. Germline lookup yields CDR1 ENHRY and CDR2 SYGVKD.

Here the CDR3 DNA reads TGTGCCAGCAGCCTACTGGACAGGGGGCCCGACTACGAGCAGTACTTC. This gives the protein CASSLLDRGPDYEQYF. This chain joins TRBV3-1 and TRBJ2-7; 11 positions match TRBD1. This CDR3 region has 16 residues. Germline CDR1 and CDR2: LGHDT and YNNKEL (reference sequence). V shed 4 bases and J 3 bases; nucleotides not matched to a gene: 8.

The chain links TRBV19 to TRBJ1-5; D uncertain. Germline CDR1 LNHDA, CDR2 SQIVND (reference sequence). There are 18 residues in the CDR3. Trimming took off 0 bases at V and 2 bases at J, with 17 bases between the two ends. The CDR3 loop reads CASSIEARAVYRNQPQHF. CDR3 DNA: TGTGCCAGTAGTATAGAAGCGAGGGCCGTATATCGCAATCAGCCCCAGCATTTT.

This chain uses TRBV12-3 or TRBV12-4 with TRBJ1-2; D is perhaps TRBD1 (5 bases). V dropped 5 bases and J dropped 6 bases, with 10 bases sitting between them. The CDR3 has 12 residues. CDR3 sequence: CASSPRRDGYTF. The CDR3 nucleotides are TGTGCCAGCAGTCCCCGCAGGGATGGCTACACCTTC.

This clonotype has only a few counts. The chain has TRBV4-3 and TRBJ2-1; TRBD1 matches at 10 bases. V lost 1 base to trimming and J lost 8 bases; unmatched junction nucleotides: 5. CDR3 length equals 15 residues. Germline V gives CDR1 LGHNA, CDR2 YSLEER. CDR3 bases: TGCGCCAGCAGCCAAGCCCCCGGGACAGGGGATGAGCAGTTCTTC. It codes for CASSQAPGTGDEQFF.

The V gene is TRBV7-9, the J gene TRBJ1-1; TRBD1 matches at 8 bases. CDR3 length: 14 residues. Germline V lookup: CDR1 SEHNR, CDR2 FQNEAQ (reference sequence). The V gene end was trimmed by 4 bases and the J gene end by 4 bases; junction bases not matched to a gene: 5. CDR3 region: CASSSHTGGTEAFF. The CDR3 region has the DNA TGTGCCAGCAGCTCCCATACAGGGGGCACTGAAGCTTTCTTT.

This clonotype was counted between two and nine times. The CDR3 nucleotides read TGTGCCACCAGCAGAGATCGGTCATCTGGGGCCAACGTCCTGACTTTC. This codes for CATSRDRSSGANVLTF. The gene calls are TRBV15 and TRBJ2-6; unclear D gene. Germline CDR1 LNHNV, CDR2 YYDKDF (reference sequence). CDR3 length: 16 residues. The ends were cut back, 0 bases at V and 1 base at J, with 7 bases in the middle.

The CDR3 nucleotides read TGTGCCAGCAGCTCCGACAGGGTTGAATATGGCTACACCTTC. Translation gives CASSSDRVEYGYTF. The chain links TRBV13 to TRBJ1-2; 7 nucleotides align to TRBD1. Trimming took 4 bases from V and 5 from J; bases not matched to a gene: 7. The CDR3 is 14 amino acids. Germline CDR1 reads PRHDT; CDR2 reads FYEKMQ (reference sequence).

The chain joins TRBV27 to TRBJ1-2; possible D gene TRBD1, 5 bases. This CDR3 has 17 residues. Germline V gene sequence: CDR1 MNHEY, CDR2 SMNVEV (reference sequence). With 3 bases removed from V and 2 bases from J, the gap between germline ends came to 19 bases. In DNA form, the CDR3 reads TGTGCCAGCAGTTTCGGAACCCAAGGCAGGGAAAACTATGGCTACACCTTC. Protein: CASSFGTQGRENYGYTF.

This chain joins TRBV4-3 and TRBJ2-5, with a possible D match to TRBD1 (5 bases). The CDR3 covers 14 residues. In germline, CDR1 is LGHNA, CDR2 YSLEER. The V and J ends lost 4 bases and 4 bases respectively, with 13 bases between them. The CDR3: CASSPTQGPETQYF. The DNA of the CDR3 is TGCGCCAGCAGCCCAACGCAGGGTCCAGAGACCCAGTACTTC.

This clonotype appeared many times. A junction end diverges from the germline sequence, so it may reflect a read error. The CDR3 sequence: CASSLGEGGTGANVLTF. The CDR3 nucleotides read TGTGCTAGCAGCTTGGGCGAGGGGGGCACTGGGGCCAACGTCCTGACTTTC. This chain connects TRBV7-7 to TRBJ2-6, with D perhaps given as TRBD1 or TRBD2 (6 bases each). This CDR3 spans 17 amino acids. Per germline, CDR1 SSHAT and CDR2 FNYEAQ (reference sequence).

DNA for the CDR3: TGTGCCAGCAGCCAATTCCGGGCCCAAAAGAATCAGCCCCAGCATTTT. It translates to CASSQFRAQKNQPQHF. The genes are TRBV3-1 and TRBJ1-5; D call uncertain. V was clipped by 2 bases and J by 4 bases, with 15 bases between them. This CDR3 is built from 16 residues. CDR1 and CDR2 from the germline V gene are LGHDT and YNNKEL (reference sequence).

V gene TRBV12-5 combines with J gene TRBJ2-5, with TRBD2 as a possible D gene (6 bases). The V end was cut by 1 base, the J end by 3 bases, with 9 bases between. CDR3 size: 14 residues. The germline V gene encodes CDR1 LGHNT and CDR2 FRNRAP. DNA for the CDR3: TGTGCTAGTGGTTTGGGGACTACCAAAGAGACCCAGTACTTC. Translation: CASGLGTTKETQYF.

V gene TRBV5-4 combines with J gene TRBJ1-4, with D possibly matching TRBD1 (6 bases). Looked up from germline, CDR1 is SGHNT and CDR2 is YYREEE (reference sequence). The length of the CDR3 is 13 residues. CDR3 residues: CATSGGENEKLFF. Here the CDR3 DNA reads TGTGCTACGTCGGGGGGCGAAAATGAAAAACTGTTTTTT.

This chain connects TRBV12-5 to TRBJ2-4; TRBD2 might be the D (6 bases). The germline CDR1 and CDR2 sequences are LGHNT and FRNRAP. V lost 4 bases to trimming and J lost 0 bases, with 13 bases between them. This CDR3 contains 16 residues. For the CDR3, the DNA is TGTGCTAGTGGTTCTTTCGGGGGACTAGCCAAAAACATTCAGTACTTC. Its protein is CASGSFGGLAKNIQYF.